Given below is one TCR beta chain in context. The entry originates in a study of blood T cell repertoires in COVID-19. Study summary: PBMCs, B-cell-depleted T cells, or T cells were the source of the cDNA or gDNA that made up the material.

Those enrolled, adults aged roughly 18 to 89 years, came from some 25 US areas. Sequencing was performed with immunoSEQ multiplex PCR; in TCRdb, only in-frame clones are kept and a portion is missing. In the table there are fewer than 400,000 clones, around nine tenths of which are singletons. Germline V gene sequence: CDR1 MNHEY, CDR2 SMNVEV (reference sequence). The CDR3 is made up of 18 amino acids. Deletions cut 5 bases from V and 0 bases from J, with 23 bases between. The chain carries TRBV27 and TRBJ2-7, with a tentative D call TRBD1 (6 bases). Source material: PBMCs or T cells enriched from blood (not recorded which). This TCR came from a man in his sixties who had recovered from COVID-19. The CDR3 loop is CASSPKSNRQALSYEQYF. Here the CDR3 DNA reads TGTGCCAGCAGTCCGAAATCAAATCGACAGGCCCTCTCCTACGAGCAGTACTTC.